The rows below give T cell receptor delta chains drawn from one sample of a study of Vδ1+ human thymocytes. TCRdb processed the multiplex PCR reads again with the CATT caller. The sample carries 80,000 or so delta-chain clones, about 30% recorded once. Sequenced: Vdelta1+ gamma-delta thymocytes from the thymus. The receptors were sampled from a boy younger than two who had congenital heart surgery. Both conserved end residues are part of each CDR3. Fields, in order: D gene, clone size, J gene, V gene, CDR3 DNA, CDR3 protein. D genes are given only for firm matches. Only part of the rows carry a size: once, few, many, or a class if the clone is expanded.

>TRDD3|.|TRDJ1|TRDV1
TGTGCTCTTGGGGTAGAGAACTGGGGGATACCGGGCGGCGATAAACTCATCTTT
CALGVENWGIPGGDKLIF
>TRDD3|.|TRDJ1|TRDV1
TGTGCTCTTGGGGAACTACACGAGACTGGGGGACAGTACACCGATAAACTCATCTTT
CALGELHETGGQYTDKLIF
>TRDD2|few|TRDJ1|TRDV1
TGTGCTCTTGGGGATTGTTCCTACGTGGAGGGATGGTCCGATAAACTCATCTTT
CALGDCSYVEGWSDKLIF
>TRDD3|.|TRDJ1|TRDV1
TGTGCTCTTGGGGAAAGTCGGCCTTCCTACGGGAGATTCTGGGGGATACGGAACACCGATAAACTCATCTTT
CALGESRPSYGRFWGIRNTDKLIF
>TRDD3|few|TRDJ1|TRDV1
TGTGCTCTTGGAGCGAAAGGGGGATACGGGGGAATTTACACCGATAAACTCATCTTT
CALGAKGGYGGIYTDKLIF
>.|.|TRDJ1|TRDV1
TGTGCTCTTGGGTTCCTCCGTCCCGAGACCCACGAGCAAGATCACACCGATAAACTCATCTTT
CALGFLRPETHEQDHTDKLIF
>TRDD3|.|TRDJ1|TRDV1
TGTGCTCTTGGGGAACTTCTGGGGGATACAAAGGCTTCGGTGACCGATAAACTCATCTTT
CALGELLGDTKASVTDKLIF
>.|.|TRDJ1|TRDV1
TGTGCTCTTGGGGAATTTTTCCCGTACACCGATAAACTCATCTTT
CALGEFFPYTDKLIF
>.|few|TRDJ1|TRDV1
TGTGCTCTTGGGGAACAGTCTACGCACACCGATAAACTCATCTTT
CALGEQSTHTDKLIF
>.|once|TRDJ1|TRDV2
TGTGCCTGTGACTCAAAGCCTTTCCGTCAAGGGGTACCTAAACTCATCTTT
CACDSKPFRQGVPKLIF
>.|.|TRDJ1|TRDV1
TGTGCTCTTGGGGAACTTAGGCGTGAGTTGTGCACCGATAAACTCATCTTT
CALGELRRELCTDKLIF
>TRDD3|few|TRDJ1|TRDV1
TGTGCTCTTGGGGAACTAGACTGGGGGATACGCACCGATAAACTCATCTTT
CALGELDWGIRTDKLIF
>.|many|TRDJ1|TRDV2
TGTGCCTGTGCCAGATCCCCCCCTTACACCGATAAACTCATCTTT
CACARSPPYTDKLIF
>TRDD3|.|TRDJ1|TRDV1
TGTGCTCTTGGGGAACAATTCCGGGGATTCTACTGGGGGATAGATAAACTCATCTTT
CALGEQFRGFYWGIDKLIF
>TRDD3|.|TRDJ1|TRDV1
TGTGCTCTTGGGGAACCAGACATCCCTCGAGGTCCTACTGTTTACTGGGGGGGTAAACTCATCTTT
CALGEPDIPRGPTVYWGGKLIF
>.|.|TRDJ1|TRDV1
TGTGCTCTTGGGGAACTTCGAAGGGGCTACACCGATAAACTCATCTTT
CALGELRRGYTDKLIF
>TRDD3|few|TRDJ1|TRDV1
TGTGCTCTTGGGGAACGTGTCCTACGGGGCACTGGCTGGGGGATACGTATAGATAAACTCATCTTT
CALGERVLRGTGWGIRIDKLIF
>.|few|TRDJ1|TRDV1
TGTGCTCTTGGGGAGGTACTGGGAAGTTACCCCCGGAGGACCGATAAACTCATCTTT
CALGEVLGSYPRRTDKLIF
>TRDD3|few|TRDJ1|TRDV2
TGTGCCTGTGACCACGGGCTGGGGGACGCGTACACCGATAAACTCATCTTT
CACDHGLGDAYTDKLIF
>TRDD3|few|TRDJ1|TRDV1
TGTGCTCTTGGGGAACTAGTCCCATACTGGGGGATAGCGTACACCGATAAACTCATCTTT
CALGELVPYWGIAYTDKLIF
>TRDD3|.|TRDJ1|TRDV1
TGTGCTCTTGGGGAGCCGCCTTCCCATCCCTGGTACTGGGGGGTCCTATATAAACTCATCTTT
CALGEPPSHPWYWGVLYKLIF
>TRDD3|.|TRDJ1|TRDV2
TGTGCCTGTGAATTACTACGTACGGGGGATACCCCCACCGGAGACACCGATAAACTCATCTTT
CACELLRTGDTPTGDTDKLIF
>.|.|TRDJ1|TRDV1
TGTGCTCTTGGGGAAAGGGATAAACTCATCTTT
CALGERDKLIF
>.|.|TRDJ1|TRDV1
TGTGCTCTTGGGGAACCGTTTCATCACCGGCTGGCCAAGGATAAACTCATCTTT
CALGEPFHHRLAKDKLIF
>.|.|TRDJ2|TRDV1
TGTGCTCTTGGGCTTCAGCCGCCTTCCCCGCTAGCTTTGACAGCCCAACTCTTCTTT
CALGLQPPSPLALTAQLFF
>.|.|TRDJ1|TRDV1
TGTGCTCTTGGGGAACCCTCCTACCAGTCCCTCTTTACTGGGCGATCCGGGCGGGCGACGGTTAAACTCATCTTT
CALGEPSYQSLFTGRSGRATVKLIF
>TRDD3|few|TRDJ1|TRDV1
TGTGCTCTTGGGGAACTCTCCCAGGACCCGTACTGGGGGATACGCGTCGGACGTTGTACCGATAAACTCATCTTT
CALGELSQDPYWGIRVGRCTDKLIF
>TRDD3|.|TRDJ1|TRDV1
TGTGCTCTTGGGGAGGACAATTCCTTGGGGATACCCCTCGATAAACTCATCTTT
CALGEDNSLGIPLDKLIF
>.|.|TRDJ1|TRDV1
TGTGCTCTGGCCTTCCTACGCGCGGGCCTACTGGGGGCTTGCACCGATAAACTCATCTTT
CALAFLRAGLLGACTDKLIF
>TRDD3|few|TRDJ1|TRDV1
TGTGCTCTTGGGGAAGGGCCCAGCTTCCGAACTGGGGGATACAGCACCGATAAACTCATCTTT
CALGEGPSFRTGGYSTDKLIF
>.|.|TRDJ1|TRDV1
TGTGCTCTTGGGGAAGGTCTTCCCCGGGGGACTTACACCGATAAACTCATCTTT
CALGEGLPRGTYTDKLIF
>.|.|TRDJ1|TRDV1
TGTGCTCTTGGGGCCCCTGGTCCTTCCGCAAGTACTGGGGGACCAGGCCTTCCTATGAGGTGGGGACCCACATCTGATAAACTCATCTTT
CALGAPGPSASTGGPGLPMRWGPTSDKLIF
>.|few|TRDJ1|TRDV1
TGTGCTCTTGGGGAACCGTACCGGAGGAGGGACACCGATAAACTCATCTTT
CALGEPYRRRDTDKLIF
>.|few|TRDJ1|TRDV2
TGTGCCTGCCCCCCAGAGGGGGACACCGATAAACTCATCTTT
CACPPEGDTDKLIF
>TRDD3|.|TRDJ1|TRDV1
TGTGCTCTTGGGGAAGACCCTTCCTGGGGGATACCCGGGTACACCGATAAACTCATCTTT
CALGEDPSWGIPGYTDKLIF
>.|.|TRDJ1|TRDV1
TGTGCTCTTGGGGAACCCATCCACCTCTACACCGATAAACTCATCTTT
CALGEPIHLYTDKLIF
>TRDD3|few|TRDJ1|TRDV1
TGTGCTCTTGGGGGCCCTTTCCGAACTGGGGGATACATTTACACCGATAAACTCATCTTT
CALGGPFRTGGYIYTDKLIF
>TRDD3|few|TRDJ1|TRDV1
TGTGCTCTTGGGGAAGTATTGCCTCCTTACTGGGGGACGTACACCGATAAACTCATCTTT
CALGEVLPPYWGTYTDKLIF
>TRDD3|few|TRDJ1|TRDV1
TGTGCTCTTGGGGAAGACCATATTTCCCCTCGTACTGGGGGATACGGTCCCGATAAACTCATCTTT
CALGEDHISPRTGGYGPDKLIF
>.|few|TRDJ1|TRDV1
TGTGCTCTTGGGGAACCGGGACTCCTCACCGATAAACTCATCTTT
CALGEPGLLTDKLIF
>.|few|TRDJ1|TRDV1
TGTGCTCTTGGGGAATCCTATTCCCATATGATGCACTTCGGGATCTACACCGATAAACTCATCTTT
CALGESYSHMMHFGIYTDKLIF